This TCR beta chain comes out of a study of blood T cell repertoires in COVID-19 (dated by TCRdb to about 2020). Background on the whole study: Samples covering the acute and convalescent phases of COVID-19 were provided by collaborators in the United States, Italy and Spain. Where HLA class I and class II types were available, the types were taken from metadata supplied by the sample provider, not from assay-based typing. The repertoires were released in a freely available public database meant as a resource for research on the immune response to SARS-CoV-2. A de-identified subject ID, COVID-19 status, age in years and sex were almost always included in the sample metadata. The dataset comprised deeply sampled blood TCRbeta repertoires from subjects exposed to, actively infected with, or recovered from COVID-19. The samples were drawn from two sources: the first 160 participants of the ongoing ImmuneRACE study, and 1,254 subjects contributed by 6 global collaborators. The prospective study material was composed of cDNA or gDNA derived from T cells, B-cell-depleted T cells, or PBMCs.

The immunoSEQ Assay, a bias-controlled multiplex PCR, was used to amplify TCRbeta CDR3 regions from genomic DNA. As for how the authors treated the data: The number of nucleated cells in each sample was estimated by amplification of reference gene primers within the assay. To quantify the absolute abundance of each unique TCRbeta CDR3 rearrangement, sequence reads were collapsed and filtered. For each sample, productive Simpson clonality was calculated as the square root of Simpson's diversity index across productive rearrangements. This is the immuneACCESS table as TCRdb keeps it, with only in-frame sequences that have V and J called. A part of the clones is gone; compared with another copy, unresolved V genes explain less than half, and the rest is unexplained. V, J and clone size are those of that table, while D and trimming were read from the DNA. The sample profile shows some 80,000 clones; approximately 90% of them were found once. The ten largest clones represent around 20% of the sample.

As to this clone: Its recognized antigen is unknown. Base qualities are missing; no much larger clone stands one base away.

The collaborating institutions used their own protocols to collect whole blood in K2EDTA tubes. Collaborator samples were shipped for TCRbeta analysis as frozen whole blood, isolated PBMCs, or DNA extracted from either sample type. The germline V gene yields SGHDT for CDR1 and YYEEEE for CDR2. The CDR3 runs 16 residues from the cysteine to the phenylalanine. Left in the record is the CDR3 DNA by itself, 48 bases read in frame from the first base. The V end loses 0 bases and the J end loses 4 bases, and a stretch of 16 bases separates them. Here is what the overall study found, with its caveats: Clinical and demographic metadata were provided uncurated, with the amount varying by source and participant.

This TCR derives from a human donor in a cohort sampled during active COVID-19. Sequencing used peripheral blood. The chain is made from TRBV5-6 and TRBJ1-2, with a weak D call of TRBD1 (6 bases match). The sequence in DNA is TGTGCCAGCAGCTTGGAAAGAACAGGGACCCTCTATGGCTACACCTTC. It translates to CASSLERTGTLYGYTF.